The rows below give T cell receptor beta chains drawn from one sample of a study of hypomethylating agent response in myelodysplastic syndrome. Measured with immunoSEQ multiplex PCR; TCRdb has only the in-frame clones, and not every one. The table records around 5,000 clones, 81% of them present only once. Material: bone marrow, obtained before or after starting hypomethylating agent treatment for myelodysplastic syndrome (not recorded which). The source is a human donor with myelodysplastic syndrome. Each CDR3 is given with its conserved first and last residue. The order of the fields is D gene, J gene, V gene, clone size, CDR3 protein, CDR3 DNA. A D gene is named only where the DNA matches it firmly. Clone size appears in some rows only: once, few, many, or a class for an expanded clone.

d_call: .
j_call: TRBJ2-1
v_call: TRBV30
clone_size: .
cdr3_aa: CAWSGADEQFF
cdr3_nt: TGTGCCTGGAGTGGAGCGGATGAGCAGTTCTTC

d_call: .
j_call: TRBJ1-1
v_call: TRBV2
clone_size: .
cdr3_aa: CASSETGPEAFF
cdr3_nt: TGTGCCAGCAGTGAAACGGGACCTGAAGCTTTCTTT

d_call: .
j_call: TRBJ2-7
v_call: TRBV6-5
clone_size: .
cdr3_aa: CASRTGFYEQYF
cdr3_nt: TGTGCCAGCAGAACAGGGTTCTACGAGCAGTACTTC

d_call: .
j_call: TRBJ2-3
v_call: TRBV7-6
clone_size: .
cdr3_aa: CASSTSTDTQYF
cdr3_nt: TGTGCCAGCAGCACCAGCACAGATACGCAGTATTTT

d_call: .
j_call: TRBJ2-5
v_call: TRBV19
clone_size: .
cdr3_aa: CASRPTGEATQYF
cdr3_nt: TGCGCCAGTAGGCCGACCGGGGAGGCGACCCAGTACTTC

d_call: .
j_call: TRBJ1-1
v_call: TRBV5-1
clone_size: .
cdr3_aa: CASSLVSENTEAFF
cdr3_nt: TGCGCCAGCAGCTTGGTTTCAGAGAACACTGAAGCTTTCTTT

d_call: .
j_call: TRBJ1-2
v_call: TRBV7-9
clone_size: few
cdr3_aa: CASSLAGRSYTF
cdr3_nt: TGTGCCAGCAGCTTAGCCGGACGGAGCTACACCTTC

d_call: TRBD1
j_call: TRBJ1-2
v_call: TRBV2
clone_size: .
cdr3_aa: CASRDRGGTNYGYTF
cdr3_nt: TGTGCCAGCCGGGACAGGGGTGGGACTAACTATGGCTACACCTTC

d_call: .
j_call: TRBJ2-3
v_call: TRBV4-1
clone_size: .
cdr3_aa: CASSSQGSGRDTQYF
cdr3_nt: TGCGCCAGCAGCTCCCAGGGGAGTGGAAGAGATACGCAGTATTTT

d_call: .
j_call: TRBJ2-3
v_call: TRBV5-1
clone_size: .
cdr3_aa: CASLIEGASTDTQYF
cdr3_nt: TGCGCCAGCCTTATAGAAGGGGCGAGCACAGATACGCAGTATTTT

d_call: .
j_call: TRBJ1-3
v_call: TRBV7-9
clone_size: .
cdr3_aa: CASSLVRTGRFSGNTIYF
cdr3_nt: TGTGCCAGCAGCTTGGTCCGAACAGGGAGGTTCTCTGGAAACACCATATATTTT

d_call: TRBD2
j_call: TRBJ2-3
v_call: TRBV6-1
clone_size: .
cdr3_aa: CASSEGSGRTDTQYF
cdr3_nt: TGTGCCAGCAGTGAAGGGAGCGGGAGGACAGATACGCAGTATTTT

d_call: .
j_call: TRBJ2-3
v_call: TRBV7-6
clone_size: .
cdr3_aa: CASSLLGPTDTQYF
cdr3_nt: TGTGCCAGCAGCTTGCTGGGCCCCACAGATACGCAGTATTTT

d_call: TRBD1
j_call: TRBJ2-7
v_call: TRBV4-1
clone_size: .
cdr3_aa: CASSQVAQGAAYEQYF
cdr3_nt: TGCGCCAGCAGCCAAGTGGCACAGGGGGCAGCCTACGAGCAGTACTTC

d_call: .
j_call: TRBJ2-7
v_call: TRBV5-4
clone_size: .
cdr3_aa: CASSPDGPPYEQYF
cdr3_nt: TGTGCCAGCAGCCCCGACGGACCACCCTACGAGCAGTACTTC

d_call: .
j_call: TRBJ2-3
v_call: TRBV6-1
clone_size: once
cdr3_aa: CASSVGTGLLTDTQYF
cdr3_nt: TGTGCCAGCAGTGTCGGGACCGGGCTACTCACAGATACGCAGTATTTT

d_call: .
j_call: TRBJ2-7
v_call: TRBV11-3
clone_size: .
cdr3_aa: CASSLVGRSYEQYF
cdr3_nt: TGTGCCAGCAGCTTAGTTGGACGGAGCTACGAGCAGTACTTC

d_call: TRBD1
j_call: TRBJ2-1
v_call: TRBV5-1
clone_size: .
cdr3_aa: CASSVDREGFREQFF
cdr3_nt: TGCGCCAGCAGCGTTGACAGGGAAGGTTTCAGGGAGCAGTTCTTC

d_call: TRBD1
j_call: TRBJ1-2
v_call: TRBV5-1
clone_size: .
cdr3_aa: CASSRTLGTGVRGANYGYTF
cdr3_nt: TGCGCCAGCAGCCGCACCCTCGGGACAGGGGTGAGGGGAGCTAACTATGGCTACACCTTC

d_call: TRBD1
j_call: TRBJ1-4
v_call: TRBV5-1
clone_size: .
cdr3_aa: CASSLQGQGTGEKLFF
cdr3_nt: TGCGCCAGCAGCTTACAGGGACAGGGGACGGGGGAAAAACTGTTTTTT

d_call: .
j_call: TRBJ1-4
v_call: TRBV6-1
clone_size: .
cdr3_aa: CASSAARRTNEKLFF
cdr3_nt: TGTGCCAGCAGTGCGGCCCGGCGAACTAATGAAAAACTGTTTTTT

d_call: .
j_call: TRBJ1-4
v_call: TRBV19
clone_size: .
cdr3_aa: CASSIDEKLFF
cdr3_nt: TGTGCCAGTAGTATCGATGAAAAACTGTTTTTT

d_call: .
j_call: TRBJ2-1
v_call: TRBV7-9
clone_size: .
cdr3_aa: CASRTSSPSSYNEQFF
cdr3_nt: TGTGCCAGCAGGACGAGTAGCCCCAGCTCCTACAATGAGCAGTTCTTC

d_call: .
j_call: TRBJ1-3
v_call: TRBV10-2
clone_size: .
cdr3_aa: CASSDMGVGNTIYF
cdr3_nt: TGCGCCAGCAGTGATATGGGAGTGGGAAACACCATATATTTT